This T cell receptor beta chain was identified in a study of CD4 T cells in relation to SARS-CoV-2 and coronaviruses (dated by TCRdb to 2020 to 2022). In terms of the full investigation: HLA restriction was mapped for shared crossreactive spike epitopes using patient-derived lymphoblastoid cell lines. Expansion assays from other donors in the study were sequenced with a different, Illumina-based TCR-beta assay. At the level of individual TCR clonotypes, the study evaluated whether memory CD4+ T cells crossreact between the spike proteins of SARS-CoV-2 and those of common cold coronaviruses. The Adaptive Biotechnologies TCR-sequencing kit was used to sequence samples from three pre-COVID donors and the naive versus memory experiments, whereas other data were Illumina-based.

Broad study findings and their caveats: Naive versus memory sequencing indicated that memory recall responses, rather than primary responses primed during culture, are detected by the assay. Small numbers of patients and of tested TCRs limited the study. Significantly weaker SARS-CoV-2-driven expansion was shown by crossreactive clones than by monoreactive clones, consistent with antigenic imprinting. Crossreactivity analysis was centred on spike protein, so crossreactivity against other viral proteins was not assessed. No donor contributed both pre-pandemic and post-infection samples, which limited tracing the source of pre-existing responses. Memory CD4+ clonotypes crossrecognizing SARS-CoV-2 and at least one common cold coronavirus spike were found in 55% to 70% of donors.

DNA from uncultured naive and memory CD4+ T cells underwent immunoSEQ TCR-beta sequencing at deep resolution. Concerning the study's data processing: During preprocessing, nonproductive sequences were removed, as were CDR3s that did not start with C, did not end with F or W, or were shorter than 7 amino acids. Cultured and uncultured naive and memory CD4+ repertoires were searched for previously identified spike- and CEF-reactive CDR3s. CDR3 homology was measured as pairwise Levenshtein distance, computed with the stringdist R package after trimming three terminal residues from each end. TCRdb took this table from immuneACCESS and kept in-frame rearrangements with V and J called. Such tables lack part of the clones; where checked against another copy, unresolved V genes explain under half of the gap, and the rest is unexplained. V and J calls plus clone size are reproduced from that table; the DNA served to infer D and trimming. For this sample the table gives under 65,000 clones, of which 86% were detected only once. 1.3% to 1.5% of the sample lies in the top ten.

CD4+ T cells from unexposed donors were collected before the COVID-19 pandemic (2011-2018). To separate naive from memory CD4+ T cells, cryopreserved PBMCs first underwent CD4 enrichment and then EasySep naive CD4+ T cell enrichment. The leukapheresis product used for the unexposed donors was purchased from a commercial source. Ficoll-Paque PLUS gradient centrifugation was used to isolate PBMCs from either whole blood or leukapheresis product. The PBMCs went either fresh into the expansion assay or into cryopreservation at -140 degrees C. The QIAamp Micro DNA Kit was used to extract genomic DNA from the CD4+ T cells. A note on this clone: Which antigen it targets is not known. Base qualities are not provided; no much larger clone lies one nucleotide away.

From the germline V gene (reference sequence), CDR1 is MNHNY and CDR2 is SVGAGI. From the cysteine up to the phenylalanine, the CDR3 has a length of 14 residues. Of the read, only the CDR3 DNA is kept; its 42 bases are in frame from base 1. V is shortened by 8 bases, J by 4 bases, and the region joining them spans 16 bases. The source is a human donor in good health. Sequencing was carried out using memory CD4+ T cells from PBMCs. The cell subset or site label of this sample denotes: memory (non-naive) CD4+ T cells. The V gene is TRBV6-6 and the J gene is TRBJ2-3; TRBD2 is perhaps the D gene, given 6 matching bases. The nucleotide sequence is given as TGTGCCAGCGGCGAGAACGGGGAGGCAGATACGCAGTATTTT. It specifies CASGENGEADTQYF.